The 24 T cell receptor beta chains reported below all come from one sample, sequenced in a study of cytomegalovirus exposure and HLA in healthy donors. It was with 60 Vbeta and 13 Jbeta primers that the PCR ran. Data came from immunoSEQ multiplex PCR; TCRdb stores just in-frame clones and leaves some out. The profile shows roughly 160,000 clones, 85% of them singletons. Sample: PBMCs. The receptors come from a man in his thirties or forties in good health and CMV-seropositive.

The gene calls are TRBV15 and TRBJ2-5; possibly TRBD1 for D (6 bases). The ends were cut back, 8 bases at V and 3 bases at J, with 7 bases in the middle. Germline CDR1 LNHNV, CDR2 YYDKDF (reference sequence). The CDR3 runs 11 residues. DNA for the CDR3: TGTGCCACCGAGGGGGAAGAGACCCAGTACTTC. It specifies CATEGEETQYF.

The CDR3 region is CASSADRVRYGYTF. For the CDR3, the DNA is TGTGCCAGCAGTGCCGACAGGGTTCGGTATGGCTACACCTTC. The chain links TRBV28 to TRBJ1-2; 7 bases are a match to TRBD1. Germline V CDR1 and CDR2: MDHEN, SYDVKM. The V and J ends lost 5 bases and 5 bases, in that order; junction bases with no gene match: 8. This CDR3 region has 14 residues.

The rearrangement links TRBV11-1 to TRBJ2-5, with TRBD1 matching 10 bases. The trim removed 5 bases at V and 7 bases at J, leaving 7 bases unmatched. The V gene's germline CDR1 is SGHAT and CDR2 FQDESV (reference sequence). The CDR3 has 14 amino acids. CDR3 bases: TGTGCCAGCAGCCCGGGGACAGGGGTTGTGACCCAGTACTTC. This gives the protein CASSPGTGVVTQYF.

The chain recombines TRBV18 with TRBJ2-5; 9 nucleotides line up with TRBD2. Germline values: CDR1 KGHSH, CDR2 LQKENI. The CDR3 extends over 14 amino acids. The V segment lost 3 bases and the J segment 5 bases; nucleotides outside the gene matches: 4. CDR3 protein: CASSPAGGEETQYF. CDR3 nucleotides: TGTGCCAGCTCACCCGCGGGAGGGGAGGAGACCCAGTACTTC. Based on the CDR3 plus reference TRBV18 and TRBJ2-5, the full variable domain is NAGVMQNPRHLVRRRGQEARLRCSPMKGHSHVYWYRQLPEEGLKFMVYLQKENIIDESGMPKERFSAEFPKEGPSILRIQQVVRGDSAAYFCASSPAGGEETQYFGPGTRLLVL.

The V gene is TRBV5-1, the J gene TRBJ2-3; 8 bases map to TRBD2. V lost 1 base, J lost 2 bases, and 3 bases stayed unmatched. CDR1 is SGHRS and CDR2 is YFSETQ in the germline V gene. CDR3 length: 15 residues. CDR3 bases: TGCGCCAGCAGCTTGACTAGCGGACTCACAGATACGCAGTATTTT. Residues: CASSLTSGLTDTQYF.

The V gene is TRBV9, the J gene TRBJ1-5; 7 nucleotides line up with TRBD1. The CDR3 consists of 15 residues. With V trimmed by 3 bases and J by 2 bases, 5 bases remained unmatched. Germline assignment: CDR1 SGDLS and CDR2 YYNGEE. The CDR3 DNA follows: TGTGCCAGCAGCGCAGGGGGGTCGGGCAATCAGCCCCAGCATTTT. Translated, it gives CASSAGGSGNQPQHF.

This clone was observed a single time. A junction end diverges from the germline sequence, so it may reflect a read error. The chain joins TRBV29-1 to TRBJ1-2; 8 positions agree with TRBD1. CDR3 size: 13 residues. Germline CDR1 reads SQVTM; CDR2 reads ANQGSEA. The CDR3 DNA sequence: TGCAGCGTCGAAGGGCCAGGGGGCCAAGGCTACACCTTC. It specifies CSVEGPGGQGYTF.

The chain couples TRBV27 to TRBJ2-3; 7 bases agree with TRBD1. CDR3 length: 14 amino acids. The germline V gene encodes CDR1 MNHEY and CDR2 SMNVEV (reference sequence). V shed 7 bases, J shed 1 base, and the junction held 5 bases outside the gene matches. The CDR3 nucleotides are TGTGCCAGCACCGACAGGGAAGGCACAGATACGCAGTATTTT. It translates to CASTDREGTDTQYF.

V is TRBV6-1 and J is TRBJ2-7; D gene uncertain. V was shortened by 3 bases and J by 0 bases, with 15 bases between the two germline ends. CDR1 and CDR2 from the germline V gene are MNHNS and SASEGT. The CDR3 length is 16 residues. Here the CDR3 DNA reads TGTGCCAGCAGTGATTATGGCGGTTTACGCTCCTACGAGCAGTACGTC. Translation gives CASSDYGGLRSYEQYV.

The chain employs TRBV18 and TRBJ2-3; 13 bases agree with TRBD2. This CDR3 has 16 amino acids. The V and J ends lost 3 bases and 5 bases, in that order; junction bases with no gene match: 5. Germline loops: CDR1 KGHSH, CDR2 LQKENI. CDR3 protein: CASSPWTSGSGDTQYF. The CDR3 DNA follows: TGTGCCAGCTCACCTTGGACTAGCGGGAGTGGAGATACGCAGTATTTT.

CDR3 amino acids: CASSEEGPHSGNTIYF. The CDR3 region has the DNA TGCGCCAGCAGTGAGGAGGGCCCACACTCTGGAAACACCATATATTTT. This chain links TRBV10-1 with TRBJ1-3; D ambiguous. The CDR3 sequence is 16 residues long. The germline CDR1 and CDR2 sequences are WNHNN and SYGVQD (reference sequence). Trimming pared 2 bases from V and 0 bases from J, leaving 11 bases between.

V is TRBV27 and J is TRBJ2-7, with D hard to call. Germline lookup yields CDR1 MNHEY and CDR2 SMNVEV (reference sequence). Trimming left V 8 bases short and J 0 bases short, with 11 bases between. The CDR3 has 13 amino acids. The CDR3 region has the DNA TGTGCCAGCCACCCCGCGAGCTCCTACGAGCAGTACTTC. Translating it yields CASHPASSYEQYF.

The chain carries TRBV6-5 and TRBJ2-3; 7 bases agree with TRBD2. V lost 0 bases to trimming and J lost 3 bases; unmatched junction nucleotides: 6. The CDR3 has 16 amino acids. Germline assignment: CDR1 MNHEY and CDR2 SVGAGI. CDR3 amino acids: CASSYSGRGETDTQYF. CDR3 sequence (DNA): TGTGCCAGCAGTTACTCAGGACGGGGGGAGACAGATACGCAGTATTTT.

This clone was picked up one time. In DNA form, the CDR3 reads TGTGCCAGCAGCATCAGCCTGGAGCAGCCCCAGCATTTT. This sequence encodes CASSISLEQPQHF. The V call is TRBV11-2, the J call TRBJ1-5; no reliable D call. V lost 5 bases, J lost 7 bases, and 12 bases lay in between. Germline V gene lookup returns CDR1 SGHAT and CDR2 FQNNGV. The CDR3 has 13 amino acids.

This rearrangement joins TRBV7-9 to TRBJ2-2; 9 positions agree with TRBD1. The germline CDR1 and CDR2 sequences are SEHNR and FQNEAQ (reference sequence). There are 14 residues in the CDR3. J gave up 7 bases and V 5 bases, and 5 bases lay outside the gene matches. Here the CDR3 reads CASSTGQGYGELFF. The CDR3 DNA reads as TGTGCCAGCAGCACAGGACAGGGGTACGGGGAGCTGTTTTTT.

The chain has TRBV11-2 and TRBJ1-2; the match to TRBD1 covers 7 bases. After removal of 5 bases from V and 7 bases from J, the junction contained 13 bases not matched to a gene. CDR1 and CDR2 (germline): SGHAT, FQNNGV. The CDR3 loop spans 15 amino acids. The DNA of the CDR3 is TGTGCCAGCAGCGGCGAGGGACAGTTCAGAAGTGGCTACACCTTC. As protein: CASSGEGQFRSGYTF. The whole variable domain, filled in from reference TRBV11-2 and TRBJ1-2, reads EAGVAQSPRYKIIEKRQSVAFWCNPISGHATLYWYQQILGQGPKLLIQFQNNGVVDDSQLPKDRFSAERLKGVDSTLKIQPAKLEDSAVYLCASSGEGQFRSGYTFGSGTRLTVV.

The chain has TRBV5-8 and TRBJ2-1; 8 bases match TRBD1. V lost 3 bases and J lost 8; bases outside the gene matches: 13. CDR1 SGHTS and CDR2 YDEGEE come from the germline V gene. CDR3 length: 16 amino acids. The CDR3 coding sequence is TGTGCCAGCAGCTCCGGTAGACAGGGGAGGATGGATGAGCAGTTCTTC. Translated, it gives CASSSGRQGRMDEQFF.

CDR3 in DNA: TGCGCCAGCAGCTTGACAGCTACTAACTATGGCTACACCTTC. Residues: CASSLTATNYGYTF. The gene calls are TRBV5-1 and TRBJ1-2; D gene unclear. V was clipped by 1 base and J by 0 bases, with 7 bases between them. The germline V gene encodes CDR1 SGHRS and CDR2 YFSETQ. The CDR3 contains 14 residues.

This chain connects TRBV6-6 to TRBJ2-5; 9 bases match TRBD2. The CDR3 is 15 amino acids. CDR1 is MNHNY, CDR2 SVGAGI, per germline (reference sequence). J gave up 3 bases and V 1 base, and 3 bases lay outside the gene matches. The CDR3: CASSYFGGREETQYF. The CDR3 bases are TGTGCCAGCAGTTACTTTGGCGGGAGGGAAGAGACCCAGTACTTC.

CDR3 region: CATTPRVLETQYF. The DNA for the CDR3 is TGTGCCACTACCCCCCGGGTGTTAGAGACCCAGTACTTC. The chain recombines TRBV2 with TRBJ2-5; D is ambiguous. Germline V gene lookup returns CDR1 SNHLY and CDR2 FYNNEI. This CDR3 spans 13 amino acids. V lost 10 bases to trimming and J lost 4 bases, with 16 bases between them.

This clone was seen only a few times. The rearrangement links TRBV27 to TRBJ1-1; 12 bases map to TRBD1. The CDR3 extends over 15 amino acids. Germline-derived CDR1 and CDR2 are MNHEY and SMNVEV (reference sequence). V dropped 11 bases and J dropped 2; count of bases not matched to a gene: 9. The CDR3 reads CASYRGQGANTEAFF. The CDR3 coding sequence is TGTGCCTCATACCGGGGACAGGGGGCCAACACTGAAGCTTTCTTT.

This clone was observed a few times. The chain joins TRBV6-1 to TRBJ2-7; 9 bases match TRBD1. This CDR3 has 11 residues. V lost 7 bases and J lost 7; bases outside the gene matches: 2. CDR1 MNHNS and CDR2 SASEGT come from the germline V gene. In nucleotides, the CDR3 is TGTGCCAGCAACAGGGGGCATGAGCAGTACGTC. The encoded protein is CASNRGHEQYV.

The V call is TRBV29-1, the J call TRBJ1-1; D gene uncertain. The CDR3 is made up of 14 amino acids. Germline V gives CDR1 SQVTM, CDR2 ANQGSEA. V lost 8 bases and J 6 bases, leaving 22 bases between the germline ends. The CDR3 nucleotides read TGCAGCATAGAAGAGGGCCCACTAGGCTCTGAAGCTTTCTTT. Encoded protein: CSIEEGPLGSEAFF.

This clone was counted a single time. The chain recombines TRBV7-2 with TRBJ2-7, with D possibly matching TRBD2 (6 bases). V was cut by 1 base and J by 5 bases, with 12 bases left in between. Germline CDR1 is SGHTA and CDR2 is FQGNSA. The CDR3 has 14 residues. DNA of the CDR3: TGTGCCAGCAGCTTAGGCCTAGCGCGTGACGAGCAGTACTTC. This codes for CASSLGLARDEQYF. The full variable domain, with the rest looked up from reference TRBV7-2 and TRBJ2-7, is GAGVSQSPSNKVTEKGKDVELRCDPISGHTALYWYRQSLGQGLEFLIYFQGNSAPDKSGLPSDRFSAERTGGSVSTLTIQRTQQEDSAVYLCASSLGLARDEQYFGPGTRLTVT.